This T cell receptor (beta chain) emerged from a study of OX40 agonist ivuxolimab in advanced cancers. About the research overall: Patients were treated with ivuxolimab, an agonistic anti-OX40 (CD134) antibody.

The CDR3 spans 15 residues. V dropped 3 bases and J dropped 8; count of bases not matched to a gene: 8. Germline CDR1 and CDR2: MRHNA and SNTAGT. By sample fraction, this clone is medium-sized. TCRdb keeps only in-frame clones here, not all; method: immunoSEQ multiplex PCR. Among tens of thousands of clones, about three quarters were seen once, and the ten largest hold roughly 18%. This clonotype was obtained from an adult with an advanced solid tumor such as melanoma, head and neck, liver or kidney cancer. V gene TRBV6-4 combines with J gene TRBJ2-1; 9 bases are a match to TRBD2. Sequencing used CD4+ or CD8+ T cells sorted from blood, obtained in a trial of the OX40 agonist ivuxolimab. The CDR3 here is CASSDSGGGADEQFF. The CDR3 nucleotides read TGTGCCAGCAGTGATTCTGGCGGGGGGGCGGATGAGCAGTTCTTC.